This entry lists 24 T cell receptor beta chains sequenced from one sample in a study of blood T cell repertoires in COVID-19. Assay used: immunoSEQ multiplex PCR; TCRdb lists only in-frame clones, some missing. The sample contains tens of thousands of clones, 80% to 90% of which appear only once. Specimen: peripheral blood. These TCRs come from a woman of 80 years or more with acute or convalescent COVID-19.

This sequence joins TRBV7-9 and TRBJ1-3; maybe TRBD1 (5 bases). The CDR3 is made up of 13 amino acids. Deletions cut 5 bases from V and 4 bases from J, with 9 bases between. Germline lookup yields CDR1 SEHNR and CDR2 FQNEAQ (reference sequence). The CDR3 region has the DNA TGTGCCAGCAGCCCCAACAGGGGAAACACCATATATTTT. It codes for CASSPNRGNTIYF. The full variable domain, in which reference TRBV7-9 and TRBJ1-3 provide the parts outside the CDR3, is DTGVSQNPRHKITKRGQNVTFRCDPISEHNRLYWYRQTLGQGPEFLTYFQNEAQLEKSRLLSDRFSAERPKGSFSTLEIQRTEQGDSAMYLCASSPNRGNTIYFGEGSWLTVV.

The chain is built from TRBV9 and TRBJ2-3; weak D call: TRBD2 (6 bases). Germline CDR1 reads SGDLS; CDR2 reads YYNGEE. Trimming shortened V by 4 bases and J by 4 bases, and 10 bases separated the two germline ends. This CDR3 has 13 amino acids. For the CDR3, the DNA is TGTGCCAGCAGCCCTAGCGCCGCAGATACGCAGTATTTT. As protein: CASSPSAADTQYF.

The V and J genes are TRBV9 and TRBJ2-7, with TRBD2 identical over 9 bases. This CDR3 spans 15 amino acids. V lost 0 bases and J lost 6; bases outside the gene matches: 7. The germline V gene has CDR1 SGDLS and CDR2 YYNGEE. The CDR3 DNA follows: TGTGCCAGCAGCGTAGAGGGCGGGAGGGCTTCCGAGCAGTACTTC. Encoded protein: CASSVEGGRASEQYF.

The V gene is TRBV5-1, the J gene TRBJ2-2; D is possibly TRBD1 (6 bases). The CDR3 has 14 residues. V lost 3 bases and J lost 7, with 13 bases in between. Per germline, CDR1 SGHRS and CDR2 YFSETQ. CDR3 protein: CASSWAQGSGELFF. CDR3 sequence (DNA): TGCGCCAGCAGCTGGGCACAGGGCAGCGGGGAGCTGTTTTTT.

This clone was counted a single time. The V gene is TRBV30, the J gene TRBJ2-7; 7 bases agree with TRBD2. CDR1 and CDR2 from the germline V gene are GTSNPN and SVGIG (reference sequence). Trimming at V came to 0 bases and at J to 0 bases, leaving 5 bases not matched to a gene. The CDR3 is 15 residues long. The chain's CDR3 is CAWSVLGGSSYEQYF. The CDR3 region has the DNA TGTGCCTGGAGTGTACTGGGAGGGAGCTCCTACGAGCAGTACTTC.

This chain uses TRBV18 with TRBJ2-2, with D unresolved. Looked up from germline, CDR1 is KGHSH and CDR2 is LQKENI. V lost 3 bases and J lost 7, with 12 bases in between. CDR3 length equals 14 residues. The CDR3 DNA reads TGTGCCAGCTCACCCCCTTCTCGGTTCGGGGAGCTGTTTTTT. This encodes CASSPPSRFGELFF.

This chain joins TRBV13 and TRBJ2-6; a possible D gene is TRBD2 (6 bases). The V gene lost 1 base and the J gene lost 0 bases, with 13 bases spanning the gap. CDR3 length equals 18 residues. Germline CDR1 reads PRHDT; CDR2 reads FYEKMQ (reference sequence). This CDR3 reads CASSLVSFGSSGANVLTF. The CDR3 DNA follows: TGTGCCAGCAGCTTAGTTAGTTTCGGGAGCTCTGGGGCCAACGTCCTGACTTTC.

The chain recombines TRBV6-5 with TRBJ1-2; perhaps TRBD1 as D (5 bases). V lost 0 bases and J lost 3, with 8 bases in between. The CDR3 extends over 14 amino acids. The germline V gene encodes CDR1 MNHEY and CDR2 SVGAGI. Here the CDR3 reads CASSYSAGDYGYTF. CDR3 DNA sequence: TGTGCCAGCAGTTACTCAGCGGGGGACTATGGCTACACCTTC.

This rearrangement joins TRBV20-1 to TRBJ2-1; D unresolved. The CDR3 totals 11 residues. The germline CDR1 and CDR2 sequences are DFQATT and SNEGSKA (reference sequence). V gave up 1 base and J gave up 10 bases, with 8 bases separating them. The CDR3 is CSARGGEEQFF. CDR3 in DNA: TGCAGTGCTAGAGGAGGAGAGGAGCAGTTCTTC.

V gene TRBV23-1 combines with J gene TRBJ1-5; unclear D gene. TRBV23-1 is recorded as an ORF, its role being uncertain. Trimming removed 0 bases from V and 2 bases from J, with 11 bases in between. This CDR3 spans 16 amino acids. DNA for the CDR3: TGCGCCAGCAGTCAATCGGCAGGCTCAGGCAATCAGCCCCAGCATTTT. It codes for CASSQSAGSGNQPQHF.

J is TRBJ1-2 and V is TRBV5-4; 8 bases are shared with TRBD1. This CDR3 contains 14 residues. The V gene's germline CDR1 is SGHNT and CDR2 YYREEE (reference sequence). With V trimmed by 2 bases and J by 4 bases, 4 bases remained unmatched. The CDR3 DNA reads TGTGCCAGCAGCTTTCAGGGGGCAGGCTATGGCTACACCTTC. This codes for CASSFQGAGYGYTF.

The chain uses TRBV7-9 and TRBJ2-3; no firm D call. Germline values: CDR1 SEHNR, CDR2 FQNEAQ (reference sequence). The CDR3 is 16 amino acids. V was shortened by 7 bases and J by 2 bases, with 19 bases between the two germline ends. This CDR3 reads CASTPTFIPVTDTQYF. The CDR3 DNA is TGTGCCAGCACTCCGACTTTCATCCCCGTCACAGATACGCAGTATTTT.

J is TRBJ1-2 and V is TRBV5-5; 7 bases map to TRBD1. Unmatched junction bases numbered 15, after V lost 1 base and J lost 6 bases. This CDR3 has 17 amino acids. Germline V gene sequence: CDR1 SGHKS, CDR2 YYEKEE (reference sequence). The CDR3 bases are TGTGCCAGCAGCTTGTATCGCCCGGGACAGCGGTCGGATGGCTACACCTTC. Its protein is CASSLYRPGQRSDGYTF.

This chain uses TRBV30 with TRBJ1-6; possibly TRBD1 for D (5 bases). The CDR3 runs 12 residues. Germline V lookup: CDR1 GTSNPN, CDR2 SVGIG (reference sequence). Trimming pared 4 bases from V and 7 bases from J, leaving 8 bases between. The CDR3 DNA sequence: TGTGCCTGGAACGGGGGGAATTCACCCCTCCACTTT. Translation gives CAWNGGNSPLHF.

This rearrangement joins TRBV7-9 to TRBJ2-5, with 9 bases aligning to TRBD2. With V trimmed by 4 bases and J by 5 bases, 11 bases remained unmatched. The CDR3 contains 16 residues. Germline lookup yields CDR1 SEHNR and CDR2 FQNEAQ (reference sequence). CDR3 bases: TGTGCCAGCAGCTCACGACTAGCGGATTCCCACGAGACCCAGTACTTC. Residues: CASSSRLADSHETQYF.

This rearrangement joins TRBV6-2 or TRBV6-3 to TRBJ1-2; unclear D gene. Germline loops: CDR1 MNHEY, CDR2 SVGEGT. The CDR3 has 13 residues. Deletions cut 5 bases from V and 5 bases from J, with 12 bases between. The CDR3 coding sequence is TGTGCCAGCAGTGACGGAGTGTGGTATGGCTACACCTTC. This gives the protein CASSDGVWYGYTF.

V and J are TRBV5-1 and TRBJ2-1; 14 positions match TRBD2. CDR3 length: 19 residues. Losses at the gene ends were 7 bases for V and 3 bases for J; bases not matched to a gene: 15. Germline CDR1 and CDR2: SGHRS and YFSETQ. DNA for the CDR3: TGCGCCAGCCGCGTTAGGGGACTAGCGGGGGAGACAGTCTACAATGAGCAGTTCTTC. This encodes CASRVRGLAGETVYNEQFF. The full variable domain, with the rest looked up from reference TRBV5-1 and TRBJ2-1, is KAGVTQTPRYLIKTRGQQVTLSCSPISGHRSVSWYQQTPGQGLQFLFEYFSETQRNKGNFPGRFSGRQFSNSRSEMNVSTLELGDSALYLCASRVRGLAGETVYNEQFFGPGTRLTVL.

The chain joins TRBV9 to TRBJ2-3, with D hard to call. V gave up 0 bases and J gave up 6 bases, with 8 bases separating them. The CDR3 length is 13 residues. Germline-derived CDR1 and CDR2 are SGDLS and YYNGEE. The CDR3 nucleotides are TGTGCCAGCAGCGTAGTTGCCGGGGATACGCAGTATTTT. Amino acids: CASSVVAGDTQYF.

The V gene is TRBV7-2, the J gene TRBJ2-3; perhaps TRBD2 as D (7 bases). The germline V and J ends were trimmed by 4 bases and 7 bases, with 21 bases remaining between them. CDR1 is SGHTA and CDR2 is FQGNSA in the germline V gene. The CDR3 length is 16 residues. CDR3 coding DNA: TGTGCCAGCAGCTACTCGGGGGCGGGAGACGTATATACGCAGTATTTT. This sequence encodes CASSYSGAGDVYTQYF.

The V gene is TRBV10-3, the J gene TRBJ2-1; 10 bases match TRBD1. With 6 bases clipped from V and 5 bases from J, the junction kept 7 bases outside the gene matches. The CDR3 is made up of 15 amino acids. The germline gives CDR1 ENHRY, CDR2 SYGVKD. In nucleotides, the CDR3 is TGTGCCATCAGAGGGGACAGGGGAGGTGACAATGAGCAGTTCTTC. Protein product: CAIRGDRGGDNEQFF.

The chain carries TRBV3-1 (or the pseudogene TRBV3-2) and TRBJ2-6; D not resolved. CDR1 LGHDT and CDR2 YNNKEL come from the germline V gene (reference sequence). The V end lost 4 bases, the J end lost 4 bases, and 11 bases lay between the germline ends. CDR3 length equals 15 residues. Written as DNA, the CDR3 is TGTGCCAGCAGCCCCGTCGGGTCGGGGGCCAACGTCCTGACTTTC. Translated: CASSPVGSGANVLTF.

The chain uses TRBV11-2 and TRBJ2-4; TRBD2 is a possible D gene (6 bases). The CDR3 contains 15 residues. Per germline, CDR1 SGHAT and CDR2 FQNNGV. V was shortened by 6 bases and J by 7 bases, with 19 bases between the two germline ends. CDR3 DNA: TGTGCCAGCAGTCGAATTCGGGCGGGGAGGAACATTCAGTACTTC. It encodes CASSRIRAGRNIQYF. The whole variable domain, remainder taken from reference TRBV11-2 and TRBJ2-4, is EAGVAQSPRYKIIEKRQSVAFWCNPISGHATLYWYQQILGQGPKLLIQFQNNGVVDDSQLPKDRFSAERLKGVDSTLKIQPAKLEDSAVYLCASSRIRAGRNIQYFGAGTRLSVL.

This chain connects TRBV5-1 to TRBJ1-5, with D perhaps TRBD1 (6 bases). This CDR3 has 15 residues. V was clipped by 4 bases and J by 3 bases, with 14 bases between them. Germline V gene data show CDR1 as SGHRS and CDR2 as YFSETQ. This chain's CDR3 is CASSLLGADNQPQHF. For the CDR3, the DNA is TGCGCCAGCAGCCTGTTGGGGGCCGACAATCAGCCCCAGCATTTT.

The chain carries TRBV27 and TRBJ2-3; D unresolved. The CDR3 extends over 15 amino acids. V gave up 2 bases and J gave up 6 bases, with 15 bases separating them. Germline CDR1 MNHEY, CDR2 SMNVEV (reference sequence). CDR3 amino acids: CASSLGVTTADTQYF. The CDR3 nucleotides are TGTGCCAGCAGTTTAGGCGTTACGACTGCGGATACGCAGTATTTT.